The clone carrying this T cell receptor (beta chain) was seen repeatedly, ten times or more. Its antigen is unknown. The data are from a study of CD8 T cells in ankylosing spondylitis. Findings and caveats of the study: Disease-linked clones had a CD8+ phenotype and relatively low frequency in peripheral blood. Roughly eight highly homologous variants made up a TCR beta motif that seemed to typify ankylosing spondylitis blood. In ankylosing spondylitis patients, matched synovial fluid reportedly showed significant enrichment of disease-linked clones.

5'-RACE, quantitative and with molecular barcodes, yielded the TCR beta libraries. TCRdb independently ran MiXCR on the 5' RACE reads; one entry per CDR3 protein. This sample yields about 240,000 distinct CDR3 sequences, of which less than 10% are seen a single time; approximately 7% belongs to the top ten. V was pared by 0 bases and J by 1 base, with 7 bases of the junction left unmatched. The CDR3 consists of 17 residues. Germline V gives CDR1 DFQATT, CDR2 SNEGSKA (reference sequence). The chain carries TRBV20-1 and TRBJ2-3; 10 positions match TRBD1. This TCR was sampled from a male donor with ankylosing spondylitis or in good health (not recorded which). The sequencing input was blood, either unsorted or a sorted T cell fraction (not recorded which). The CDR3 spells CSARDRVGTGGTDTQYF. The CDR3 nucleotides read TGCAGTGCTAGAGATCGAGTGGGGACAGGGGGCACAGATACGCAGTATTTT.